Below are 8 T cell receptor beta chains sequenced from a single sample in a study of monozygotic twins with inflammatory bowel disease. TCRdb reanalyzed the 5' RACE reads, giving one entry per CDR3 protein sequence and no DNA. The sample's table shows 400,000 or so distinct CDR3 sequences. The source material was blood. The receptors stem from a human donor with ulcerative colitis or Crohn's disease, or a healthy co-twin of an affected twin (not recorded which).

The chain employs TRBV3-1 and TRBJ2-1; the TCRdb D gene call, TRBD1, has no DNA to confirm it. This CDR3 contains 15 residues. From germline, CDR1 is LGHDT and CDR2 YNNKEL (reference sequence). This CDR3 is CASSHGVGPRDEQFF.

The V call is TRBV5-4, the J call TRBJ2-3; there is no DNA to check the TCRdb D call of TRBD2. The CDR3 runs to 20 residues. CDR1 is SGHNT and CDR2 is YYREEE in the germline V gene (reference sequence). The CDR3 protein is CASSSPLIAGGPSSTDTQYF. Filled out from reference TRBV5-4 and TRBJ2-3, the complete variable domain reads ETGVTQSPTHLIKTRGQQVTLRCSSQSGHNTVSWYQQALGQGPQFIFQYYREEENGRGNFPPRFSGLQFPNYSSELNVNALELDDSALYLCASSSPLIAGGPSSTDTQYFGPGTRLTVL.

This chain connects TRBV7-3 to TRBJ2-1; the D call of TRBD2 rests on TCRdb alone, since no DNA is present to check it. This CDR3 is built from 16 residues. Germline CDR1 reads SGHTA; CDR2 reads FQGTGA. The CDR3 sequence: CASSRGLAGTYNEQFF.

CDR3 sequence: CASSRAASNTEAFF. The rearrangement uses TRBV5-1 and TRBJ1-1. CDR1 and CDR2 (germline): SGHRS, YFSETQ. The CDR3 sequence is 14 residues long.

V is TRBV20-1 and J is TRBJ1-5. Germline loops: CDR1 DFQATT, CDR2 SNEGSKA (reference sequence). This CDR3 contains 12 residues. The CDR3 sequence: CSARDRYGRQHF.

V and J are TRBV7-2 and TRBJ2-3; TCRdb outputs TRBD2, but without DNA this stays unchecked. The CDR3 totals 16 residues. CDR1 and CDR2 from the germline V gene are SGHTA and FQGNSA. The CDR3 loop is CASSSRSGLAGGTQYF.

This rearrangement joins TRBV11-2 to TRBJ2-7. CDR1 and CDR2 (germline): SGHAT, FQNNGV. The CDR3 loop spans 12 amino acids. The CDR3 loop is CASSLGRVEQYF.

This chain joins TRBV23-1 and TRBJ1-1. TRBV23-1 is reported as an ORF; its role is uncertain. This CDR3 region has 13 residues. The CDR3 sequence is CASPMQENTEAFF.